This T cell receptor (beta chain) was documented in a study of identical twins. CDR1 is SGHTA, CDR2 FQGNSA, per germline. There are 16 residues in the CDR3. V dropped 2 bases and J dropped 5; count of bases not matched to a gene: 12. On this clonotype: Its target is unknown.

Study-wide findings and caveats: Among beta out-of-frame sequences, excess sharing between twins appeared weaker. Out-of-frame alpha sequences shared between twins exhibited an excess of low generation probability.

A single record per CDR3 protein comes from TCRdb applying MiXCR to the 5' RACE reads. The profile covers 350,000 to 500,000 distinct CDR3 sequences, with around 18% appearing a single time and more than 10% taken by the ten largest. The sequence derives from a man aged 50-59 years in good health. Sequencing was carried out using naive T cells sorted from blood. The chain is built from TRBV7-2 and TRBJ2-7, with TRBD1 identical over 7 bases. The CDR3 nucleotides are TGTGCCAGCAGCTTAACGACGGGACAGCTCTCTCACGAGCAGTACTTC. This encodes CASSLTTGQLSHEQYF.